The sequence of this T cell receptor (beta chain) was determined in a study of OX40 agonist ivuxolimab in advanced cancers. Overall study context: Every 2 weeks, patients got intravenous ivuxolimab at one of six dose levels (0.01-10 mg/kg). Study findings and constraints: CD4+ T cells averaged fewer expanded clones than CD8+ T cells. It was also the case that some nonresponders had low normalized T-cell clonal expansion. The study did not work out the antigen specificity of the expanded peripheral T cells.

As concerns this clone: Its antigen is still unknown.

V lost 4 bases to trimming and J lost 5 bases; unmatched junction nucleotides: 10. This CDR3 region has 15 residues. Germline V gene data show CDR1 as MGHRA and CDR2 as YSYEKL. Sequencing used immunoSEQ multiplex PCR; TCRdb keeps in-frame clones, though not all of them. Of about 90,000 clones detected, just under 90% appear once; the ten largest clones hold 7% to 8.5%. The starting material was CD4+ or CD8+ T cells sorted from blood, obtained in a trial of the OX40 agonist ivuxolimab. The chain links TRBV4-1 to TRBJ2-5; TRBD2 matches 7 bases. This clonotype originated in an adult with an advanced solid tumor such as melanoma, head and neck, liver or kidney cancer. The CDR3 loop is CASSLGTGLPETQYF. CDR3 nucleotide sequence: TGCGCCAGCAGCCTAGGAACGGGACTACCGGAGACCCAGTACTTC.